One and the same sample provided the 10 T cell receptor beta chains below, sequenced in a study of cytomegalovirus exposure and HLA in healthy donors. PCR used 60 Vbeta primers and 13 Jbeta primers. Produced via immunoSEQ multiplex PCR; TCRdb's table is partial and in-frame only. Of 170,000 or so clones listed, approximately 80% are singletons. The sequenced sample was PBMCs. The receptors were sampled from a man between 25 and 39 years old in good health and CMV-seropositive.

This clone was observed a single time. This chain uses TRBV9 with TRBJ2-1, with 9 positions matching TRBD2. V lost 7 bases to trimming and J lost 6 bases; unmatched junction nucleotides: 8. The CDR3 is made up of 14 amino acids. Germline lookup yields CDR1 SGDLS and CDR2 YYNGEE. The CDR3 nucleotides are TGTGCCAGCCGCAGACTAGCGGACTTCAATGAGCAGTTCTTC. As protein: CASRRLADFNEQFF.

The chain uses TRBV21-1 and TRBJ2-2; the D segment call TRBD1 is taken from the table without a DNA check. TRBV21-1 is designated a pseudogene. CDR3 length equals 17 residues. The CDR3 reads CASSSPGTGGATGELFF. For the CDR3, the DNA is TGTGCCAGCAGCTCGCCCGGGACAGGGGGAGCTACCGGGGAGCTGTTTTTT.

The V and J genes are TRBV15 and TRBJ2-5, with D possibly matching TRBD2 (6 bases). The CDR3 contains 15 residues. Germline-derived CDR1 and CDR2 are LNHNV and YYDKDF (reference sequence). The V and J ends lost 1 base and 5 bases respectively, with 14 bases between them. The CDR3 region is CATSRAIAASETQYF. In nucleotides, the CDR3 is TGTGCCACCAGCAGAGCCATAGCGGCCTCCGAGACCCAGTACTTC.

The chain employs TRBV7-2 and TRBJ2-5; 8 bases match TRBD2. This CDR3 spans 17 amino acids. J gave up 2 bases and V 5 bases, and 13 bases lay outside the gene matches. Germline V gene data show CDR1 as SGHTA and CDR2 as FQGNSA. CDR3 loop: CASSQASWRGVQETQYF. As DNA, the CDR3 is TGTGCCAGCAGCCAAGCCAGTTGGCGGGGGGTACAAGAGACCCAGTACTTC.

This clone showed up just a few times. This rearrangement joins TRBV19 to TRBJ1-1, with D hard to call. Trimming pared 5 bases from V and 6 bases from J, leaving 16 bases between. Germline-derived CDR1 and CDR2 are LNHDA and SQIVND (reference sequence). The CDR3 is 14 amino acids. In DNA form, the CDR3 reads TGTGCCAGTAGTCTACTTGTCCAGACTGCTGAAGCTTTCTTT. It codes for CASSLLVQTAEAFF.

This chain uses TRBV11-3 with TRBJ2-5; D may be TRBD1 (5 bases). CDR3 length: 16 amino acids. Germline assignment: CDR1 SGHNT and CDR2 YENEEA. Trimming took 1 base from V and 3 from J, leaving 15 bases between them. The CDR3 region is CASSLGGTVTKETQYF. CDR3 DNA: TGTGCCAGCAGCTTAGGGGGCACAGTAACAAAAGAGACCCAGTACTTC.

This chain uses TRBV7-9 with TRBJ1-1; perhaps TRBD1 as D (5 bases). CDR1 is SEHNR and CDR2 is FQNEAQ in the germline V gene (reference sequence). V gave up 5 bases and J gave up 5 bases, with 15 bases separating them. This CDR3 has 14 residues. The CDR3 DNA reads as TGTGCCAGCAGCGGGGGGGGGAGGCGAACTGAAGCTTTCTTT. Translated: CASSGGGRRTEAFF.

This chain joins TRBV5-1 and TRBJ2-1, with 7 bases fitting TRBD2. The length of the CDR3 is 14 residues. Unmatched junction bases numbered 8, after V lost 4 bases and J lost 7 bases. In germline, CDR1 is SGHRS, CDR2 YFSETQ. The CDR3 DNA reads TGCGCCAGCAGCCAGGTAGCGGGTGTAAATGAGCAGTTCTTC. Translation: CASSQVAGVNEQFF.

This chain links TRBV28 with TRBJ2-1, with 12 nucleotides matching TRBD2. The CDR3 sequence is 17 residues long. Germline V CDR1 and CDR2: MDHEN, SYDVKM. The V segment lost 6 bases and the J segment 3 bases; nucleotides outside the gene matches: 9. CDR3 DNA: TGTGCCAGCAGCCAAGGGACTAGCGGGTTCCTCTACAATGAGCAGTTCTTC. As protein: CASSQGTSGFLYNEQFF.

The V call is TRBV19, the J call TRBJ2-7; TRBD2 matches 8 bases. The J segment lost 3 bases and the V segment lost 1 base, leaving 5 bases of the junction unmatched. Germline values: CDR1 LNHDA, CDR2 SQIVND (reference sequence). CDR3 length equals 15 residues. The CDR3 loop is CASSIGPAGDYEQYF. CDR3 nucleotides: TGTGCCAGTAGTATAGGCCCAGCGGGAGACTACGAGCAGTACTTC.